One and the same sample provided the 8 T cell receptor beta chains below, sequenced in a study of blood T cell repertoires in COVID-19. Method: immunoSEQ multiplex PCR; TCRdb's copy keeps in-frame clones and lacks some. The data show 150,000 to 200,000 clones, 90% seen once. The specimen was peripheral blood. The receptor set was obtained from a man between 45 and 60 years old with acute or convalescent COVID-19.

In DNA form, the CDR3 reads TGCAGCGCCCGGGACTACGAGCAGTACTTC. Protein sequence: CSARDYEQYF. The chain uses TRBV29-1 and TRBJ2-7; a possible D gene is TRBD2 (5 bases). This CDR3 is built from 10 residues. Trimming took off 7 bases at V and 3 bases at J, with 7 bases between the two ends. Per the germline V gene, CDR1 is SQVTM and CDR2 is ANQGSEA.

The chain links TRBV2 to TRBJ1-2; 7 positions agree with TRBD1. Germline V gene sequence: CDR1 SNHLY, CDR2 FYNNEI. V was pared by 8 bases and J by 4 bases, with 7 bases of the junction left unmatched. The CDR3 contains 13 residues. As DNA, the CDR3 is TGTGCCAGCTCGCAACAGGGGAGCTATGGCTACACCTTC. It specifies CASSQQGSYGYTF. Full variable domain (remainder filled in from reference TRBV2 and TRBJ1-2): EPEVTQTPSHQVTQMGQEVILRCVPISNHLYFYWYRQILGQKVEFLVSFYNNEISEKSEIFDDQFSVERPDGSNFTLKIRSTKLEDSAMYFCASSQQGSYGYTFGSGTRLTVV.

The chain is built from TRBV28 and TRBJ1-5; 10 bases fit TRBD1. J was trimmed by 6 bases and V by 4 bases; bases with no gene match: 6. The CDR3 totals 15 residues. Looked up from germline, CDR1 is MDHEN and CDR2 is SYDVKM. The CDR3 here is CASSSPGQGSQPQHF. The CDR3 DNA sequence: TGTGCCAGCAGTTCCCCGGGACAGGGGTCTCAGCCCCAGCATTTT.

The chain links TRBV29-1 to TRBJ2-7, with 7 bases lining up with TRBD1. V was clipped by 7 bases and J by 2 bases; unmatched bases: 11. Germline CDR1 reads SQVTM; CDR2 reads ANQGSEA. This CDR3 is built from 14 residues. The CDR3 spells CSGRTGHPPYEQYV. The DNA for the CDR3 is TGCAGCGGGAGGACAGGCCACCCTCCCTACGAGCAGTACGTC.

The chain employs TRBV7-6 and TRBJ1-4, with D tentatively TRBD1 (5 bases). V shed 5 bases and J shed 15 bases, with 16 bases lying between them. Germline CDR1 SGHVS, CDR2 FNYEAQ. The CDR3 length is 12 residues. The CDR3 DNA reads TGTGCCAGCAGCCCACCAGGGCAGATCATGTTTTTT. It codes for CASSPPGQIMFF. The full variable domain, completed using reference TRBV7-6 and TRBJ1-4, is GAGVSQSPRYKVTKRGQDVALRCDPISGHVSLYWYRQALGQGPEFLTYFNYEAQQDKSGLPNDRFSAERPEGSISTLTIQRTEQRDSAMYRCASSPPGQIMFFGSGTQLSVL.

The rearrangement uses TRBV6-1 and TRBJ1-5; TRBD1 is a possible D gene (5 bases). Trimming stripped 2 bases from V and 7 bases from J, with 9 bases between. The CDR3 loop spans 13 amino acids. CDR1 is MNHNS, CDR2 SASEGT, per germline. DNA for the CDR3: TGTGCCAGCAGTGAAATTGGGGGGCAGCCCCAGCATTTT. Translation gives CASSEIGGQPQHF.

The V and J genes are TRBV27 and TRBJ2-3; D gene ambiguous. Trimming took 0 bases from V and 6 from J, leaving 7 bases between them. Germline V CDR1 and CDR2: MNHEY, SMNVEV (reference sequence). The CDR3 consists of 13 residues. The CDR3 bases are TGTGCCAGCAGTTTATCGCAGAAGGATACGCAGTATTTT. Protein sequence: CASSLSQKDTQYF.

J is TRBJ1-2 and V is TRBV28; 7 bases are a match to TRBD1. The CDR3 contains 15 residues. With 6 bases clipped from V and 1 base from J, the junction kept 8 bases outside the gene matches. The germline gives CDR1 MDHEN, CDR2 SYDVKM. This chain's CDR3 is CASRSGQELNYGYTF. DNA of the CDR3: TGTGCCAGCAGGTCAGGACAGGAGCTTAACTATGGCTACACCTTC.